This T cell receptor (beta chain) stems from a study of blood T cell repertoires in COVID-19 (dated by TCRdb to about 2020). Regarding the research as a whole: Samples covering the acute and convalescent phases of COVID-19 were provided by collaborators in the United States, Italy and Spain. The material from the prospective study consisted of cDNA or gDNA derived from T cells, B-cell-depleted T cells, or PBMCs. Subjects who had been exposed to COVID-19, were actively infected with it, or had recovered from it provided the deeply sampled blood TCRbeta repertoires that made up the dataset. A freely available public database, intended as a resource for researchers studying the immune response to SARS-CoV-2, is where the repertoires were released. Samples were obtained from the ongoing ImmuneRACE study (first 160 participants) and from 1,000 to 1,500 subjects provided by 6 global collaborators. Nearly every sample came with metadata listing a de-identified subject ID, COVID-19 status, age in years and sex. Where available, HLA class I and class II types were taken from metadata supplied by the sample provider and were not determined by assay-based typing. Paper-wide results and their limitations: The quantity of clinical and demographic metadata differed by source and by participant and was supplied without curation.

A word on this clone: It lacks a known antigen. No per-base quality is available; no much larger clone lies one base away.

TCRbeta CDR3 regions were amplified from genomic DNA by means of the immunoSEQ Assay, a bias-controlled multiplex PCR. In the original analysis: The number of nucleated cells in each sample was estimated from the amplification of reference gene primers within the assay. To quantify the absolute abundance of each unique TCRbeta CDR3 rearrangement, sequence reads were collapsed and filtered. For each sample, productive Simpson clonality was calculated as the square root of Simpson's diversity index over productive rearrangements. TCRdb took over this immuneACCESS table, retaining in-frame rearrangements with V and J assigned. Such tables are incomplete; in checked studies, under half of the missing clones stem from an unresolved V gene, and the remainder is unexplained. Clone size and V and J calls were adopted from that table, with D and trimming inferred from the DNA. The sample includes about 64,000 clones, with 88% observed a single time. The ten largest clones represent 10% of the sample.

The CDR3 runs 12 amino acids, cysteine and phenylalanine included. The entry retains the CDR3 DNA only, 36 bases that are in frame from base 1. V is clipped by 6 bases and J by 2 bases, and the sequence between their germline boundaries is 7 bases long. The germline V gene sets CDR1 to SGHDT and CDR2 to YYEEEE. Participants in the prospective study were enrolled through a virtual design, were aged roughly 18 to 95 years, and lived in roughly 24 United States geographic areas. Cohort assignment in the prospective study relied on participant-reported clinical history from a screening survey and a study questionnaire. Recovered participants in ImmuneRACE Cohort 3 were defined by two consecutive negative NP/OP PCR tests, clearance by a healthcare professional, or resolution of symptoms. Mobile phlebotomists in the prospective study collected whole blood, serum and a nasopharyngeal or oropharyngeal swab from every participant. Additional blood draws and questionnaires over a 2-month period could optionally be provided by prospective study participants. Before DNA extraction, blood samples from the prospective study were shipped at room temperature or frozen.

The V gene is TRBV5-6 and the J gene is TRBJ2-3, with the D gene uncertain. Sequencing was performed on PBMCs or T cells enriched from blood (not recorded which). The origin of this receptor is a woman in her 40s who had recovered from COVID-19. The sequenced DNA is TGTGCCAGCATCCCCAACACAGATACGCAGTATTTT. This gives the protein CASIPNTDTQYF.